A selection of T cell receptor beta chains follows, all from one sample in a study of regulatory T cells in long-lasting Graves disease. TCRdb fed the multiplex PCR reads into MiXCR, producing one record per CDR3 protein. The sample has 400,000 to 500,000 distinct CDR3 sequences; roughly 23% are singletons. Here the sequenced sample was peripheral blood mononuclear cells (PBMCs), taken when the disease was refractory, from a patient treated with antithyroid drugs. These receptors were obtained from a female donor with Graves disease. CDR3s include the opening cysteine and the closing phenylalanine or tryptophan. The order of the fields is J gene, V gene, D gene, clone size, CDR3 protein, CDR3 DNA. A D gene is named only where the DNA matches it firmly. Expanded clones get a size class; other rows say once, few or many, or leave the size out.

TRBJ1-4 | TRBV9 | - | - | CASSTTGNNEKLFF | TGTGCCAGCAGCACGACAGGCAATAATGAAAAACTGTTTTTT
TRBJ1-4 | TRBV14 | - | - | CASSPRTAPNEKLFF | TGTGCCAGCAGCCCCAGGACAGCACCTAATGAAAAACTGTTTTTT
TRBJ2-7 | TRBV7-8 | - | many | CASSLGTGTFYEQYF | TGTGCCAGCAGCTTAGGCACCGGGACATTCTACGAGCAGTACTTC
TRBJ1-2 | TRBV7-2 | - | - | CASSLAAVNYGYTF | TGTGCCAGCAGCTTAGCGGCTGTTAACTATGGCTACACCTTC
TRBJ2-7 | TRBV27 | - | few | CASSLGGPGVYEQYF | TGTGCCAGCAGTTTAGGAGGCCCAGGGGTATACGAGCAGTACTTC
TRBJ2-1 | TRBV28 | TRBD2 | - | CASTTSEAYNEQFF | TGTGCCAGCACCACTAGCGAAGCTTACAATGAGCAGTTCTTC
TRBJ2-7 | TRBV14 | TRBD2 | - | CASSQGLAVTYGQYF | TGTGCCAGCAGCCAAGGACTAGCGGTCACCTACGGGCAGTACTTC
TRBJ2-3 | TRBV11-2 | - | few | CASSPDRYLTDTQYF | TGTGCCAGCAGCCCCGACAGGTACCTCACAGATACGCAGTATTTT
TRBJ1-2 | TRBV9 | - | - | CASSEPTTANYGYTF | TGTGCCAGCAGCGAACCAACGACAGCTAACTATGGCTACACCTTC
TRBJ2-7 | TRBV28 | - | - | CASSPLQGRWEQYF | TGTGCCAGCAGTCCCCTGCAGGGGCGGTGGGAGCAGTACTTC
TRBJ2-7 | TRBV10-3 | - | many | CAIRDRQSSSYEQYF | TGTGCCATCAGAGATAGACAGTCCAGCTCCTACGAGCAGTACTTC
TRBJ2-7 | TRBV28 | TRBD2 | - | CASSLLAGGLNEQYF | TGTGCCAGCAGTTTATTAGCGGGAGGGCTGAACGAGCAGTACTTC
TRBJ1-6 | TRBV6-2/TRBV6-3 | TRBD1 | - | CASRPPGQGPPLHF | TGTGCCAGCAGGCCTCCGGGACAGGGTCCACCCCTCCACTTT
TRBJ1-2 | TRBV30 | - | many | CAWGTYGYTF | TGTGCCTGGGGGACATATGGCTACACCTTC
TRBJ2-7 | TRBV4-2 | TRBD1 | - | CASSQEGQGREQYF | TGTGCCAGCAGCCAAGAGGGACAGGGTCGCGAGCAGTACTTC
TRBJ2-7 | TRBV6-2/TRBV6-3 | TRBD2 | many | CASGKGLAAYEQYF | TGTGCCAGCGGTAAGGGACTAGCGGCCTACGAGCAGTACTTC
TRBJ2-7 | TRBV28 | - | - | CASSPAGTSSEQYF | TGTGCCAGCAGCCCGGCCGGGACGTCTAGCGAGCAGTACTTC
TRBJ2-7 | TRBV10-2 | TRBD2 | - | CASTGEGSGSSYEQYF | TGCGCCAGCACCGGGGAGGGTAGCGGGAGCTCCTACGAGCAGTACTTC
TRBJ1-2 | TRBV6-1 | - | many | CASSEAMGNYGYTF | TGTGCCAGCAGTGAAGCCATGGGAAACTATGGCTACACCTTC
TRBJ2-7 | TRBV2 | - | many | CATLGQADEQYF | TGTGCCACCCTAGGGCAGGCCGACGAGCAGTACTTC
TRBJ2-7 | TRBV25-1 | - | few | CASSYRTSYEQYF | TGTGCCAGCTCTTACAGGACCTCCTACGAGCAGTACTTC
TRBJ2-3 | TRBV5-1 | - | - | CASSLEGLGTDTQYF | TGCGCCAGCAGCCTGGAAGGACTCGGCACAGATACGCAGTATTTT
TRBJ1-2 | TRBV29-1 | TRBD1 | few | CSVVVNGQGLRRANYGYTF | TGCAGCGTTGTAGTCAACGGACAGGGTCTCCGAAGGGCTAACTATGGCTACACCTTC
TRBJ2-6 | TRBV19 | TRBD1 | - | CASSIGTGGSGANVLTF | TGTGCCAGTAGTATCGGGACAGGGGGCTCTGGGGCCAACGTCCTGACTTTC
TRBJ2-3 | TRBV6-1 | - | few | CASSEGGSDTQYF | TGTGCCAGCAGTGAAGGAGGGTCAGATACGCAGTATTTT
TRBJ2-7 | TRBV29-1 | - | few | CSVVTGSYEQYF | TGCAGCGTTGTGACAGGTTCCTACGAGCAGTACTTC
TRBJ2-7 | TRBV12-3/TRBV12-4 | TRBD2 | many | CASSIAGVVYEQYF | TGTGCCAGCAGTATAGCGGGAGTTGTCTACGAGCAGTACTTC
TRBJ2-1 | TRBV20-1 | - | - | CSARDPRTPNEQFF | TGCAGTGCTAGAGATCCCCGGACGCCCAATGAGCAGTTCTTC
TRBJ1-4 | TRBV7-9 | - | - | CASSSTYKLFF | TGTGCCAGCAGCTCTACTTATAAACTGTTTTTT
TRBJ2-5 | TRBV9 | TRBD2 | - | CASNRFGGSGETQYF | TGTGCCAGCAATCGGTTTGGCGGGAGTGGTGAGACCCAGTACTTC
TRBJ2-7 | TRBV5-1 | - | few | CASRWAVGYEQYF | TGCGCCAGCAGGTGGGCTGTAGGGTACGAGCAGTACTTC
TRBJ1-3 | TRBV30 | - | once | CAWSVMGRGNTIYF | TGTGCCTGGAGTGTAATGGGGAGGGGAAACACCATATATTTT